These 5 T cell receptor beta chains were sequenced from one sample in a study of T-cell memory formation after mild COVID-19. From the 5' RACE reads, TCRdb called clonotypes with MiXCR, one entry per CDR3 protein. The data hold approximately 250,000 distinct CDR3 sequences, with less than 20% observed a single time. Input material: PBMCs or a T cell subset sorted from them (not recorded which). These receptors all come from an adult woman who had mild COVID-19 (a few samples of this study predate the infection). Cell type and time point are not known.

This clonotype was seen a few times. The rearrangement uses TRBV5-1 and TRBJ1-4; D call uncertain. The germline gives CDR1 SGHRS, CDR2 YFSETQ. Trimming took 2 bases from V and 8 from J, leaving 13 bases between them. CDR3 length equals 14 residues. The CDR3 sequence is CASSFNRPFEKLFF. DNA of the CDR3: TGCGCCAGCAGCTTTAACCGGCCTTTCGAAAAACTGTTTTTT.

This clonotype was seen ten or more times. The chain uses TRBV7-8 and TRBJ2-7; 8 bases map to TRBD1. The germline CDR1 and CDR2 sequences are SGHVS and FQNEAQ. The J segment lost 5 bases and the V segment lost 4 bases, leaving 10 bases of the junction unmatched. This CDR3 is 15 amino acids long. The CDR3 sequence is CASSSRRLQGDEQYF. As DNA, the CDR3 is TGTGCCAGCAGCTCGCGCCGTTTACAGGGGGACGAGCAGTACTTC.

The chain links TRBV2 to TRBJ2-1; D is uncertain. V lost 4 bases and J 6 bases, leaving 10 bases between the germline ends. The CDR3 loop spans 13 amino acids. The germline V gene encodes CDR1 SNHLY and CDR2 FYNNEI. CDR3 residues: CASSGYSVNEQFF. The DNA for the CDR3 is TGTGCCAGCAGTGGATATTCCGTCAATGAGCAGTTCTTC. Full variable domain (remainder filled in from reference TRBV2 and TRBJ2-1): EPEVTQTPSHQVTQMGQEVILRCVPISNHLYFYWYRQILGQKVEFLVSFYNNEISEKSEIFDDQFSVERPDGSNFTLKIRSTKLEDSAMYFCASSGYSVNEQFFGPGTRLTVL.

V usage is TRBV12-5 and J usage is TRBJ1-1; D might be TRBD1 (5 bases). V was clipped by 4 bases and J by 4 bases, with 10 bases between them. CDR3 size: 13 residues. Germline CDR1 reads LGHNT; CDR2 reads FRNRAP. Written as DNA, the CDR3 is TGTGCTAGTGGTTGGAGGGGTGGCACTGAAGCTTTCTTT. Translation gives CASGWRGGTEAFF.

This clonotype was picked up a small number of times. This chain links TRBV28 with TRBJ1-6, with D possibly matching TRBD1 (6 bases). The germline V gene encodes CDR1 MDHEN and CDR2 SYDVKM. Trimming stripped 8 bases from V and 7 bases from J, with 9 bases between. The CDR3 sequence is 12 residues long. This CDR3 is CASGQNNSPLHF. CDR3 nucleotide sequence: TGTGCCAGCGGACAGAACAATTCACCCCTCCACTTT.